This T cell receptor (beta chain) was observed in a study of T cells in Graves' hyperthyroidism and ophthalmopathy. TCR beta CDR3 regions were amplified from RNA. HTBI primers were the set used in a first-round RT-PCR of the TCR CDR3. TCRdb ran MiXCR on the multiplex PCR reads and lists one entry per CDR3 protein. The table has about 420,000 distinct CDR3 sequences, roughly 13% seen once. The CDR3 contains 13 residues. The germline V and J ends were trimmed by 3 bases and 7 bases, with 12 bases remaining between them. CDR1 is DFQATT, CDR2 SNEGSKA, per germline (reference sequence). The sequence was obtained from a young woman with Graves' hyperthyroidism. The sequenced sample consisted of blood. The chain recombines TRBV20-1 with TRBJ1-4; D is unclear. The CDR3 DNA reads TGCAGTGCTAGCCCCGGGTTCGGTGAAAAACTGTTTTTT. Its translation is CSASPGFGEKLFF.